This T cell receptor (beta chain) originates from a study of T cell responses to AZD1222 COVID-19 vaccine. The study's findings and limits: Among spike-specific TCRs, nearly half reportedly target unmutated variant regions.

Note on this clone: Its target is unknown.

Generated by immunoSEQ multiplex PCR, the TCRdb table keeps only in-frame clones and is missing some. The sample records 120,000 or so clones, 70% to 90% being singletons. Germline V lookup: CDR1 SEHNR, CDR2 FQNEAQ (reference sequence). CDR3 length: 14 residues. V was pared by 1 base and J by 1 base, with 7 bases between. The source of this sequence is an adult in good health. The rearrangement joins TRBV7-9 to TRBJ1-1; D is uncertain. The source material was peripheral blood, sampled on day 0 of AZD1222 vaccination. CDR3 nucleotide sequence: TGTGCCAGCAGCTTAGAGGGTGCGAACACTGAAGCTTTCTTT. It encodes CASSLEGANTEAFF. Looking up the rest from reference TRBV7-9 and TRBJ1-1 gives the full variable domain: DTGVSQNPRHKITKRGQNVTFRCDPISEHNRLYWYRQTLGQGPEFLTYFQNEAQLEKSRLLSDRFSAERPKGSFSTLEIQRTEQGDSAMYLCASSLEGANTEAFFGQGTRLTVV.